These 27 T cell receptor beta chains were all obtained from the same sample, sequenced in a study of T cells in Graves' hyperthyroidism and ophthalmopathy. What was amplified from RNA transcripts were TCR beta CDR3 regions. During a first-round RT-PCR of the TCR CDR3, the HTBI primer set was used. TCRdb independently ran MiXCR on the multiplex PCR reads; one entry per CDR3 protein. The profile shows about 290,000 distinct CDR3 sequences, about 14% of them singletons. Source material: blood. These receptors originate from a woman aged 30 to 39 with Graves' hyperthyroidism that later progressed to Graves' ophthalmopathy.

The chain has TRBV19 and TRBJ2-3, with D tentatively TRBD2 (6 bases). The germline V and J ends were trimmed by 6 bases and 4 bases, with 17 bases remaining between them. CDR3 size: 15 residues. CDR1 is LNHDA and CDR2 is SQIVND in the germline V gene (reference sequence). The CDR3 spells CASSPGTLEADTQYF. The CDR3 DNA is TGTGCCAGTAGCCCCGGGACTCTCGAGGCAGATACGCAGTATTTT.

Only a few counts were recorded for this clonotype. The chain couples TRBV24-1 to TRBJ2-3; 8 bases agree with TRBD2. J was trimmed by 0 bases and V by 5 bases; bases with no gene match: 3. CDR1 and CDR2 (germline): KGHDR, SFDVKD. This CDR3 comprises 15 residues. CDR3 residues: CATSGAGASTDTQYF. The DNA for the CDR3 is TGTGCCACCAGTGGAGCGGGAGCAAGCACAGATACGCAGTATTTT.

Remarks on this clonotype: This may be a read error: a much more frequent sequence differs by one nucleotide. V and J are TRBV7-3 and TRBJ2-5; 9 nucleotides match TRBD2. This CDR3 is built from 13 residues. Germline assignment: CDR1 SGHTA and CDR2 FQGTGA. The CDR3 here is CGSSFSGSETQYF. CDR3 DNA sequence: TGTGGCAGCAGCTTTAGCGGGAGCGAGACCCAGTACTTC.

In this sample, this clonotype turned up many times. The gene calls are TRBV12-3 or TRBV12-4 and TRBJ1-1, with 7 bases matching TRBD1. CDR3 length: 16 residues. V was pared by 6 bases and J by 0 bases, with 10 bases of the junction left unmatched. The CDR3 DNA is TGTGCCAGCAGCTTCAAATTGGGACAGTTGAACACTGAAGCTTTCTTT. This encodes CASSFKLGQLNTEAFF.

This clonotype occurred many times. V is TRBV12-3 or TRBV12-4 and J is TRBJ2-1; weak D call: TRBD1 (6 bases). V dropped 5 bases and J dropped 9 bases, with 11 bases sitting between them. This CDR3 spans 12 amino acids. The CDR3 DNA reads TGTGCCAGCAGTCCTTGGGGGCCTGAGCAGTTCTTC. As protein: CASSPWGPEQFF.

The J gene is TRBJ2-1, the V gene TRBV15; D unresolved. The CDR3 runs 11 residues. Trimming stripped 3 bases from V and 9 bases from J, with 6 bases between. The germline V gene has CDR1 LNHNV and CDR2 YYDKDF (reference sequence). The CDR3 nucleotides are TGTGCCACCAGCAGGCTCGGTGAGCAGTTCTTC. This gives the protein CATSRLGEQFF.

Many counts were recorded for this clonotype. This chain links TRBV19 with TRBJ1-1, with D possibly being TRBD1 (5 bases). The V gene lost 5 bases and the J gene lost 4 bases, with 20 bases spanning the gap. The germline V gene encodes CDR1 LNHDA and CDR2 SQIVND (reference sequence). This CDR3 has 16 amino acids. CDR3 nucleotide sequence: TGTGCCAGTAGTCCAAGGGCCTCGACGGGGGTCACTGAAGCTTTCTTT. It specifies CASSPRASTGVTEAFF.

Many counts were recorded for this clonotype. The CDR3 region has the DNA TGTGCCAGCACTCGGGACTACTACAATGAGCAGTTCTTC. This sequence encodes CASTRDYYNEQFF. This sequence joins TRBV6-1 and TRBJ2-1; TRBD2 aligns across 7 bases. V was clipped by 7 bases and J by 3 bases; unmatched bases: 3. Looked up from germline, CDR1 is MNHNS and CDR2 is SASEGT. This CDR3 contains 13 residues.

Of note for this clonotype: A read error may be the cause here, since a much bigger clone is one base away. The V gene is TRBV29-1, the J gene TRBJ2-5; perhaps TRBD2 as D (6 bases). V was trimmed by 6 bases and J by 4 bases, leaving 21 bases between them. Germline V gene lookup returns CDR1 SQVTM and CDR2 ANQGSEA. This CDR3 has 15 residues. Here the CDR3 DNA reads TGCAGCGTGGCAAAGGAGGGGACTTCACGAGAGACCCAGTACTTC. It translates to CSVAKEGTSRETQYF.

This rearrangement joins TRBV30 to TRBJ2-2; TRBD1 matches at 10 bases. Losses at the gene ends were 8 bases for V and 4 bases for J; bases not matched to a gene: 4. Germline V gives CDR1 GTSNPN, CDR2 SVGIG (reference sequence). The CDR3 extends over 13 amino acids. CDR3 nucleotides: TGTGCCCGGGGACAGGGGTCCACCGGGGAGCTGTTTTTT. This translates into CARGQGSTGELFF.

This clonotype was seen ten or more times. This chain connects TRBV28 to TRBJ2-6; a possible D gene is TRBD1 (6 bases). Germline lookup yields CDR1 MDHEN and CDR2 SYDVKM. The CDR3 covers 15 residues. V was shortened by 6 bases and J by 3 bases, with 12 bases between the two germline ends. CDR3 sequence (DNA): TGTGCCAGCAGATTTACAGGGCTTGGGGCCAACGTCCTGACTTTC. It is translated as CASRFTGLGANVLTF.

V gene TRBV7-2 combines with J gene TRBJ2-7; 8 bases match TRBD1. J was trimmed by 1 base and V by 2 bases; bases with no gene match: 4. In germline, CDR1 is SGHTA, CDR2 FQGNSA. This CDR3 region has 15 residues. DNA for the CDR3: TGTGCCAGCAGCTTACAGGGGGCGGAATCCTACGAGCAGTACTTC. This gives the protein CASSLQGAESYEQYF.

The table lists this clonotype with many counts. The J gene is TRBJ2-1, the V gene TRBV7-8, with a tentative D call TRBD2 (6 bases). V was shortened by 1 base and J by 6 bases, with 13 bases between the two germline ends. The CDR3 runs 15 residues. In germline, CDR1 is SGHVS, CDR2 FQNEAQ. CDR3 DNA sequence: TGTGCCAGCAGCTTAGGTGGACTACCAACCAATGAGCAGTTCTTC. Protein: CASSLGGLPTNEQFF.

This clonotype was observed many times. The chain joins TRBV6-2 or TRBV6-3 to TRBJ1-2; TRBD1 agrees at 9 bases. The length of the CDR3 is 16 residues. CDR1 and CDR2 (germline): MNHEY, SVGEGT. V lost 2 bases and J lost 3; bases outside the gene matches: 7. CDR3 sequence reads: CASSYNPGQGHYGYTF. CDR3 nucleotide sequence: TGTGCCAGCAGTTACAACCCGGGACAGGGCCACTATGGCTACACCTTC.

Many counts were recorded for this clonotype. The genes are TRBV20-1 and TRBJ2-3, with no clear D. CDR3 size: 15 residues. V dropped 0 bases and J dropped 3 bases, with 13 bases sitting between them. Germline CDR1 DFQATT, CDR2 SNEGSKA (reference sequence). The CDR3 is CSAREGGLRTDTQYF. The CDR3 bases are TGCAGTGCTAGAGAAGGCGGTCTTAGAACAGATACGCAGTATTTT.

There are many counts of this clonotype. The J gene is TRBJ2-7, the V gene TRBV20-1; 7 nucleotides agree with TRBD2. CDR1 is DFQATT and CDR2 is SNEGSKA in the germline V gene (reference sequence). The CDR3 loop spans 14 amino acids. Unmatched junction bases numbered 10, after V lost 3 bases and J lost 5 bases. In DNA form, the CDR3 reads TGCAGTGCTAGCCAACTAGCGTTCCAGGACGAGCAGTACTTC. This gives the protein CSASQLAFQDEQYF.

The CDR3 loop reads CASRGGTGAYEQYF. In DNA, the CDR3 is TGTGCCAGCAGGGGCGGGACAGGAGCCTACGAGCAGTACTTC. The rearrangement links TRBV28 to TRBJ2-7; TRBD1 agrees at 8 bases. Per the germline V gene, CDR1 is MDHEN and CDR2 is SYDVKM. V shed 6 bases and J 2 bases; nucleotides not matched to a gene: 6. The CDR3 spans 14 residues.

At least ten counts were recorded for this clonotype. The chain has TRBV12-3 or TRBV12-4 and TRBJ1-6; 7 bases are a match to TRBD1. J lost 12 bases, V lost 1 base, and 0 bases had no gene match. CDR3 size: 12 residues. CDR3 sequence reads: CASSLGTGPLHF. DNA of the CDR3: TGTGCCAGCAGTTTAGGGACAGGACCCCTCCACTTT.

This clonotype was counted between two and nine times. This chain links TRBV19 with TRBJ1-5, with 7 positions matching TRBD1. Trimming removed 3 bases from V and 8 bases from J; junction bases left unmatched: 10. The CDR3 is made up of 15 amino acids. In germline, CDR1 is LNHDA, CDR2 SQIVND (reference sequence). The CDR3 reads CASSMGPRGAKPQHF. The CDR3 DNA is TGTGCCAGTAGTATGGGTCCCAGGGGGGCTAAGCCCCAGCATTTT. The full variable domain, rest sourced from reference TRBV19 and TRBJ1-5, is DGGITQSPKYLFRKEGQNVTLSCEQNLNHDAMYWYRQDPGQGLRLIYYSQIVNDFQKGDIAEGYSVSREKKESFPLTVTSAQKNPTAFYLCASSMGPRGAKPQHFGDGTRLSIL.

Many counts were recorded for this clonotype. The genes are TRBV15 and TRBJ1-4, with D maybe TRBD1 (5 bases). Germline assignment: CDR1 LNHNV and CDR2 YYDKDF (reference sequence). V lost 2 bases to trimming and J lost 8 bases, with 18 bases between them. This CDR3 has 16 residues. CDR3 loop: CATSRSAGVAREKLFF. The CDR3 coding sequence is TGTGCCACCAGCAGATCCGCGGGGGTGGCGCGGGAAAAACTGTTTTTT.

This clonotype occurred many times. The chain combines TRBV10-3 with TRBJ2-7, with D uncertain. V was trimmed by 0 bases and J by 0 bases, leaving 12 bases between them. Germline V gene lookup returns CDR1 ENHRY and CDR2 SYGVKD. This CDR3 spans 16 amino acids. Here the CDR3 DNA reads TGTGCCATCAGTGAGTCGACGGTAGCATACTCCTACGAGCAGTACTTC. It specifies CAISESTVAYSYEQYF.

This clonotype came up many times. The chain carries TRBV4-1 and TRBJ1-5; D perhaps matches TRBD1 (5 bases). The CDR3 spans 14 residues. V dropped 0 bases and J dropped 10 bases, with 13 bases sitting between them. Germline loops: CDR1 MGHRA, CDR2 YSYEKL. CDR3 in amino acids: CASSQEIRGSPQHF. CDR3 bases: TGCGCCAGCAGCCAAGAGATTAGGGGATCACCCCAGCATTTT.

CDR3: CASSQDRTGFYNEQFF. CDR3 coding DNA: TGCGCCAGCAGCCAAGATAGGACGGGGTTCTACAATGAGCAGTTCTTC. This chain uses TRBV4-3 with TRBJ2-1; tentatively, D is TRBD2 (5 bases). This CDR3 is built from 16 residues. Per the germline V gene, CDR1 is LGHNA and CDR2 is YSLEER. Deletions cut 0 bases from V and 3 bases from J, with 12 bases between.

This clonotype was observed many times. The chain joins TRBV20-1 to TRBJ2-1; possibly TRBD1 or TRBD2 for D (6 bases each). Germline values: CDR1 DFQATT, CDR2 SNEGSKA (reference sequence). The CDR3 extends over 14 amino acids. Trimming stripped 6 bases from V and 9 bases from J, with 21 bases between. The CDR3 bases are TGCAGTGCGGCCAGGGGTGGGGGGCCAGTTGAGCAGTTCTTC. Its translation: CSAARGGGPVEQFF.

This clonotype occurred many times. The rearrangement uses TRBV28 and TRBJ2-2; a possible D gene is TRBD2 (5 bases). From germline, CDR1 is MDHEN and CDR2 SYDVKM. V dropped 7 bases and J dropped 2 bases, with 8 bases sitting between them. The CDR3 consists of 13 residues. Here the CDR3 reads CASNEGNTGELFF. The CDR3 DNA sequence: TGTGCCAGCAATGAGGGAAACACCGGGGAGCTGTTTTTT.

The chain employs TRBV28 and TRBJ2-4; 9 nucleotides line up with TRBD2. The trim removed 5 bases at V and 10 bases at J, leaving 12 bases unmatched. The germline CDR1 and CDR2 sequences are MDHEN and SYDVKM. The CDR3 length is 15 residues. This chain's CDR3 is CASSPPATSGVIQYF. DNA of the CDR3: TGTGCCAGCAGTCCACCAGCGACTAGCGGCGTGATTCAGTACTTC.

This clonotype has at least ten counts. The rearrangement links TRBV12-3 or TRBV12-4 to TRBJ1-1; D unclear. This CDR3 is built from 12 residues. V shed 6 bases and J shed 2 bases, with 7 bases lying between them. Here the CDR3 reads CASSLPNTEAFF. DNA for the CDR3: TGTGCCAGCAGCCTCCCAAACACTGAAGCTTTCTTT.